Following are 16 T cell receptor beta chains from one sample sequenced in a study of T cell responses to AZD1222 COVID-19 vaccine. Here immunoSEQ multiplex PCR was the method, and the copy in TCRdb shows in-frame clones only, minus some. The table records 75,000 to 95,000 clones, 85% of them present only once. The specimen comprised peripheral blood, sampled 28 days after the second AZD1222 dose. These receptors were obtained from an adult who received the AZD1222 COVID-19 vaccine.

This chain connects TRBV10-3 to TRBJ2-2; 9 bases agree with TRBD2. This CDR3 contains 15 residues. The V segment lost 4 bases and the J segment 5 bases; nucleotides outside the gene matches: 5. The germline V gene has CDR1 ENHRY and CDR2 SYGVKD. CDR3 sequence reads: CAISGAGGGTGELFF. The CDR3 DNA follows: TGTGCCATCAGTGGAGCGGGAGGCGGGACCGGGGAGCTGTTTTTT.

This rearrangement joins TRBV29-1 to TRBJ1-3; tentatively, D is TRBD1 (5 bases). The V gene's germline CDR1 is SQVTM and CDR2 ANQGSEA. V lost 3 bases and J 4 bases, leaving 22 bases between the germline ends. The CDR3 spans 17 residues. CDR3 residues: CSVDSPGRSTSGNTIYF. The CDR3 nucleotides read TGCAGCGTTGATTCGCCAGGGCGCTCTACCTCAGGAAACACCATATATTTT. The entire variable domain, with the rest obtained from reference TRBV29-1 and TRBJ1-3, is as follows: SAVISQKPSRDICQRGTSLTIQCQVDSQVTMMFWYRQQPGQSLTLIATANQGSEATYESGFVIDKFPISRPNLTFSTLTVSNMSPEDSSIYLCSVDSPGRSTSGNTIYFGEGSWLTVV.

A single count supports this clone. The chain has TRBV5-1 and TRBJ2-7, with 11 bases identical to TRBD2. This CDR3 has 15 amino acids. V was clipped by 3 bases and J by 1 base; unmatched bases: 3. The germline V gene encodes CDR1 SGHRS and CDR2 YFSETQ. CDR3 nucleotides: TGCGCCAGCAGCTCGGGACTAGCGGTTTCCTACGAGCAGTACTTC. Amino acids: CASSSGLAVSYEQYF.

V is TRBV4-1 and J is TRBJ1-4, with D hard to call. The germline gives CDR1 MGHRA, CDR2 YSYEKL. The CDR3 is 15 residues long. The ends were cut back, 0 bases at V and 7 bases at J, with 12 bases in the middle. The CDR3 nucleotides read TGCGCCAGCAGCCAAGATCCAGGCAGAACTGAAAAACTGTTTTTT. It translates to CASSQDPGRTEKLFF.

The chain couples TRBV2 to TRBJ1-5; possible D gene TRBD1, 5 bases. The germline V gene encodes CDR1 SNHLY and CDR2 FYNNEI. There are 15 residues in the CDR3. Trimming removed 7 bases at V and 4 bases at J, with 17 bases between. CDR3 nucleotide sequence: TGTGCCAGCACTCTAGAGAGGGGACGGAATCAGCCCCAGCATTTT. Translated: CASTLERGRNQPQHF.

The chain has TRBV7-3 and TRBJ2-5; D not certain. Germline V gives CDR1 SGHTA, CDR2 FQGTGA. The CDR3 runs 13 residues. The ends were cut back, 5 bases at V and 3 bases at J, with 10 bases in the middle. Here the CDR3 reads CASSPPLEETQYF. In nucleotides, the CDR3 is TGTGCCAGCAGCCCCCCTTTAGAAGAGACCCAGTACTTC.

CDR3 coding DNA: TGTGCCAGCACCAAAGGAGGACAGGGGTCGGGCACAGATACGCAGTATTTT. Translation: CASTKGGQGSGTDTQYF. The chain joins TRBV27 to TRBJ2-3; 9 positions match TRBD1. Trimming cost V 7 bases and J 1 base; bases outside gene matches: 12. Germline V gene lookup returns CDR1 MNHEY and CDR2 SMNVEV (reference sequence). This CDR3 has 17 residues.

The count of this clone is one. V and J are TRBV5-6 and TRBJ1-2; 7 nucleotides match TRBD1. The CDR3 has 14 amino acids. Germline CDR1 SGHDT, CDR2 YYEEEE. J lost 4 bases, V lost 5 bases, and 8 bases had no gene match. CDR3 DNA: TGTGCCAGCAGTAATAAGGGACAGACCTATGGCTACACCTTC. This translates into CASSNKGQTYGYTF.

The V gene is TRBV19, the J gene TRBJ1-2; D not resolved. CDR3 length equals 15 residues. Germline assignment: CDR1 LNHDA and CDR2 SQIVND (reference sequence). Trimming took off 1 base at V and 0 bases at J, with 9 bases between the two ends. For the CDR3, the DNA is TGTGCCAGTAGTATAGCGGCAGGACCTAACTATGGCTACACCTTC. This codes for CASSIAAGPNYGYTF.

The chain carries TRBV4-3 and TRBJ2-1; the match to TRBD2 covers 11 bases. The germline CDR1 and CDR2 sequences are LGHNA and YSLEER. This CDR3 has 17 residues. The V segment lost 3 bases and the J segment 8 bases; nucleotides outside the gene matches: 12. The CDR3 reads CASSQHLLAGGVYEQFF. The CDR3 DNA reads TGCGCCAGCAGCCAGCATTTGTTAGCGGGAGGGGTGTATGAGCAGTTCTTC.

The gene calls are TRBV30 and TRBJ1-1; possible D gene TRBD1, 5 bases. The V end was cut by 1 base, the J end by 5 bases, with 14 bases between. The CDR3 runs 14 residues. Germline V gene lookup returns CDR1 GTSNPN and CDR2 SVGIG (reference sequence). The CDR3 DNA follows: TGTGCCTGGAGTGGAGTGAGGGGTGGGACTGAAGCTTTCTTT. Translating gives CAWSGVRGGTEAFF. Based on the CDR3 plus reference TRBV30 and TRBJ1-1, the full variable domain is SQTIHQWPATLVQPVGSPLSLECTVEGTSNPNLYWYRQAAGRGLQLLFYSVGIGQISSEVPQNLSASRPQDRQFILSSKKLLLSDSGFYLCAWSGVRGGTEAFFGQGTRLTVV.

This rearrangement joins TRBV4-3 to TRBJ2-5, with D perhaps matching TRBD2 (6 bases). CDR1 is LGHNA and CDR2 is YSLEER in the germline V gene. The V and J ends lost 0 bases and 0 bases respectively, with 14 bases between them. The CDR3 contains 17 residues. The CDR3 DNA reads TGCGCCAGCAGCCAAGATCTCTACCGGGAGTACCAAGAGACCCAGTACTTC. Protein product: CASSQDLYREYQETQYF.

This clone was seen a single time. This sequence joins TRBV25-1 and TRBJ1-6; TRBD1 matches at 8 bases. The trim removed 5 bases at V and 6 bases at J, leaving 9 bases unmatched. Germline CDR1 and CDR2: MGHDK and SYGVNS. This CDR3 has 16 residues. CDR3 nucleotides: TGTGCCAGCAGTATGAGCGGGACAGGCGGTAATTCACCCCTCCACTTT. It specifies CASSMSGTGGNSPLHF.

The gene calls are TRBV29-1 and TRBJ2-3; 8 bases fit TRBD1. Germline CDR1 and CDR2: SQVTM and ANQGSEA. The CDR3 runs to 12 residues. V trimming: 8 bases; J trimming: 11 bases; junction bases outside the gene matches: 12. CDR3: CSSAGGSTEQYF. The DNA for the CDR3 is TGCAGCTCCGCAGGGGGCTCTACCGAGCAGTATTTT.

The gene calls are TRBV5-6 and TRBJ2-7; 9 positions match TRBD1. This CDR3 is 13 amino acids long. CDR1 is SGHDT, CDR2 YYEEEE, per germline. The V gene end was trimmed by 3 bases and the J gene end by 6 bases; junction bases not matched to a gene: 4. CDR3 coding DNA: TGTGCCAGCAGCTGGGGACAGGGCTCCGAGCAGTACTTC. Encoded protein: CASSWGQGSEQYF.

This clone appeared a few times. The rearrangement joins TRBV4-2 to TRBJ1-2; TRBD1 might be the D (5 bases). The CDR3 covers 15 residues. V lost 4 bases to trimming and J lost 6 bases, with 18 bases between them. In germline, CDR1 is LGHNA, CDR2 YNFKEQ. CDR3 sequence reads: CASSPNPGRNDGYTF. Here the CDR3 DNA reads TGTGCCAGCAGCCCAAATCCAGGGCGAAATGATGGCTACACCTTC.